This TCR beta chain stems from a study of PD-L1 blockade in urothelial cancer. Using immunoSEQ multiplex PCR, the repertoire was profiled, and TCRdb retains in-frame clones only, with some absent. Among tens of thousands of clones listed, around 83% were seen once. The receptor's source is a man in his 60s with urothelial cancer. The sequences come from PBMCs, collected around atezolizumab (anti-PD-L1) treatment.

The CDR3 nucleotides are TGCGCCAGCAGCCAAGATGCCTTAGCGGGGGGCAGCACAGATACGCAGTATTTT. As protein: CASSQDALAGGSTDTQYF. The chain recombines TRBV4-1 with TRBJ2-3; 10 positions agree with TRBD2. Looked up from germline, CDR1 is MGHRA and CDR2 is YSYEKL. The CDR3 covers 18 residues. V dropped 0 bases and J dropped 0; count of bases not matched to a gene: 6.